These T cell receptor beta chains were read from a single sample in a study of glioma-infiltrating T cells. TCRdb analysed the multiplex PCR reads with MiXCR anew, one entry per CDR3 protein. The sample has about 180,000 distinct CDR3 sequences, around 42% seen once; the top ten hold 5.2%. Sequenced material: glioma tissue, nonneoplastic brain tissue, or PBMCs (not recorded which). The source of these receptors is a human donor with low-grade glioma or glioblastoma, undergoing nonglioma brain surgery, or in good health (not recorded which). Each CDR3 is given with its conserved first and last residue. D genes are given only for firm matches. The size field is filled for only some rows; it gives once, few, many or a size class.

clone_size: many; v_call: TRBV4-1; j_call: TRBJ1-2; d_call: .; cdr3_nt: TGCGCCAGCAGCCAAGTCCGGCCTCCTGTCACCTTC; cdr3_aa: CASSQVRPPVTF
clone_size: .; v_call: TRBV2; j_call: TRBJ2-1; d_call: TRBD1; cdr3_nt: TGTGCCAGCAGTGATTCTTTGGGACAGGGGAATGAGCAGTTCTTC; cdr3_aa: CASSDSLGQGNEQFF
clone_size: many; v_call: TRBV15; j_call: TRBJ2-3; d_call: .; cdr3_nt: TGTGCCACCAGCAGCCAAGGTCAGAGCCCCAATACGCAGTATTTT; cdr3_aa: CATSSQGQSPNTQYF
clone_size: .; v_call: TRBV5-1; j_call: TRBJ1-5; d_call: .; cdr3_nt: TGCGCCAGCAGATTGTACGGGGGTGGGAATCAGACCCAGCATTTT; cdr3_aa: CASRLYGGGNQTQHF
clone_size: few; v_call: TRBV28; j_call: TRBJ2-1; d_call: .; cdr3_nt: TGTGCCAGCACTAGAGCCGGGACCCAAGTAAGGGAGCAGTTCTTC; cdr3_aa: CASTRAGTQVREQFF
clone_size: .; v_call: TRBV28; j_call: TRBJ2-5; d_call: .; cdr3_nt: TGTGCCAGGAGTTTAGTACTAGTCGGCCGTCTGACCCAGTACTTC; cdr3_aa: CARSLVLVGRLTQYF
clone_size: few; v_call: TRBV5-1; j_call: TRBJ2-2; d_call: .; cdr3_nt: TGCGCCAGCAGCTGGACCGGGGAGCTGTTTTTT; cdr3_aa: CASSWTGELFF
clone_size: .; v_call: TRBV2; j_call: TRBJ1-5; d_call: TRBD1; cdr3_nt: TGTGCCAGCAGTGGGGGACAGAGCAATAAGCCCCAGCATTTT; cdr3_aa: CASSGGQSNKPQHF
clone_size: .; v_call: TRBV19; j_call: TRBJ2-5; d_call: TRBD2; cdr3_nt: TGTGCCAGTAGGGCGGGAGAGAGCCAGTACTTC; cdr3_aa: CASRAGESQYF
clone_size: .; v_call: TRBV10-3; j_call: TRBJ2-5; d_call: TRBD1; cdr3_nt: TGTGCCATCAGTAGACCGGGACAGCAAGAGACCCAGTACTTC; cdr3_aa: CAISRPGQQETQYF
clone_size: many; v_call: TRBV2; j_call: TRBJ1-1; d_call: .; cdr3_nt: TGTGCCAGCAGTATTCGACAACTGAACACTGAAGCTTTCTTT; cdr3_aa: CASSIRQLNTEAFF
clone_size: .; v_call: TRBV5-1; j_call: TRBJ2-1; d_call: TRBD1; cdr3_nt: TGCGCCAGCAGCCCGACAGGGGGGGCCTACAATGAGCAGTTCTTC; cdr3_aa: CASSPTGGAYNEQFF
clone_size: many; v_call: TRBV24-1; j_call: TRBJ1-1; d_call: .; cdr3_nt: TGTGCCACCAGTGACTCTCACAGTGCATCAACTTTCTTT; cdr3_aa: CATSDSHSASTFF
clone_size: .; v_call: TRBV19; j_call: TRBJ2-3; d_call: TRBD2; cdr3_nt: TGTGCCAGTAGTCCCTCGGGAGCGGGAGGGCCAACAGATACGCAGTATTTT; cdr3_aa: CASSPSGAGGPTDTQYF
clone_size: few; v_call: TRBV4-2; j_call: TRBJ1-1; d_call: TRBD1; cdr3_nt: TGTGCCAGCAGCAGGGGACAGGAGGGAACTGAAGCTTTCTTT; cdr3_aa: CASSRGQEGTEAFF
clone_size: .; v_call: TRBV7-2; j_call: TRBJ1-5; d_call: .; cdr3_nt: TGTGCCAGCATCTTGGGACACCTCAATCAGCCCCAGCATTTT; cdr3_aa: CASILGHLNQPQHF
clone_size: many; v_call: TRBV20-1; j_call: TRBJ1-3; d_call: TRBD1; cdr3_nt: TGCAGTGCTAGGGGACAGAGAGACTCTGGAAACACCATATATTTT; cdr3_aa: CSARGQRDSGNTIYF
clone_size: few; v_call: TRBV20-1; j_call: TRBJ1-3; d_call: TRBD1; cdr3_nt: TGCAGTGCGTACGGACAGGGGGGGGTAAACTCTGGAAACACCATATATTTT; cdr3_aa: CSAYGQGGVNSGNTIYF
clone_size: many; v_call: TRBV6-6; j_call: TRBJ1-6; d_call: .; cdr3_nt: TGTGCCAGCAGTTACCACGCAAGAACCCTCCACTTT; cdr3_aa: CASSYHARTLHF
clone_size: many; v_call: TRBV24-1; j_call: TRBJ1-1; d_call: TRBD1; cdr3_nt: TGTGCCACCAGTGGGGGACAGCTGAACACTGAAGCTTTCTTT; cdr3_aa: CATSGGQLNTEAFF
clone_size: few; v_call: TRBV10-3; j_call: TRBJ2-3; d_call: TRBD2; cdr3_nt: TGTGCCACGGCGGTACTAGCGGGGAACACAGATACGCAGTATTTT; cdr3_aa: CATAVLAGNTDTQYF
clone_size: few; v_call: TRBV7-9; j_call: TRBJ2-2; d_call: .; cdr3_nt: TGTGCCAGCAGCCTTACGGGACGAGACACCGGGGAGCTGTTTTTT; cdr3_aa: CASSLTGRDTGELFF
clone_size: .; v_call: TRBV2; j_call: TRBJ2-5; d_call: TRBD2; cdr3_nt: TGTGCCAGCAGGCCTCAGACTAGCGGAGAGACCCAGTACTTC; cdr3_aa: CASRPQTSGETQYF
clone_size: many; v_call: TRBV20-1; j_call: TRBJ2-1; d_call: TRBD2; cdr3_nt: TGCAGTGCTAGAGATCCCGGACTAGCGGGAGGCAATGAGCAGTTCTTC; cdr3_aa: CSARDPGLAGGNEQFF
clone_size: many; v_call: TRBV28; j_call: TRBJ2-7; d_call: .; cdr3_nt: TGTGCCAGCAGTACCTACGAGCAGTACTTC; cdr3_aa: CASSTYEQYF
clone_size: many; v_call: TRBV20-1; j_call: TRBJ1-6; d_call: TRBD1; cdr3_nt: TGCAGTGCTAGCGATATGACAGGGGCGGCCAATTCACCCCTCCACTTT; cdr3_aa: CSASDMTGAANSPLHF
clone_size: .; v_call: TRBV14; j_call: TRBJ1-2; d_call: .; cdr3_nt: TGTGCCAGCAGCCAAGGTACAGTGGCCTTCGGCTACACCTTC; cdr3_aa: CASSQGTVAFGYTF
clone_size: .; v_call: TRBV3-1; j_call: TRBJ2-1; d_call: .; cdr3_nt: TGTGCCAGCAGCGAGGGTTGGGGGATTGAGCAGTTCTTC; cdr3_aa: CASSEGWGIEQFF
clone_size: .; v_call: TRBV7-9; j_call: TRBJ2-3; d_call: .; cdr3_nt: TGTGCCAGCAGCTTAGGTAGCGAGCGCACAGATAGGCAGTATTTT; cdr3_aa: CASSLGSERTDRQYF
clone_size: .; v_call: TRBV7-9; j_call: TRBJ2-7; d_call: .; cdr3_nt: TGTGCCAGCAGCTTGGAGGGGGGCTCCTACGAGCAGCACTTC; cdr3_aa: CASSLEGGSYEQHF
clone_size: .; v_call: TRBV7-9; j_call: TRBJ2-3; d_call: .; cdr3_nt: TGTGCCAGCAGCCATCGAAGCACCGGGATTACAGATACGCAGTATTTT; cdr3_aa: CASSHRSTGITDTQYF
clone_size: many; v_call: TRBV20-1; j_call: TRBJ2-1; d_call: TRBD2; cdr3_nt: TGCAGTGCTAGACCGGGACTAGCATTCAATGAGCAGTTCTTC; cdr3_aa: CSARPGLAFNEQFF
clone_size: .; v_call: TRBV5-1; j_call: TRBJ2-7; d_call: .; cdr3_nt: TGCGCCAGCAGGGTTGGACCAGCCTACAATGAGCAGTACTTC; cdr3_aa: CASRVGPAYNEQYF
clone_size: many; v_call: TRBV28; j_call: TRBJ2-2; d_call: .; cdr3_nt: TGTGCATATTCTCGGAGGACCGGGGAGCTGTTTTTT; cdr3_aa: CAYSRRTGELFF
clone_size: many; v_call: TRBV28; j_call: TRBJ1-5; d_call: TRBD1; cdr3_nt: TGTGCCAGCAGTCTGTCGGGACAGAGCAATCAGCCCCAGCATTTT; cdr3_aa: CASSLSGQSNQPQHF
clone_size: .; v_call: TRBV20-1; j_call: TRBJ2-1; d_call: .; cdr3_nt: TGCAGTGCTAGAGATATTGGGAGCGGCTACAATGAGCAGTTCTTC; cdr3_aa: CSARDIGSGYNEQFF
clone_size: .; v_call: TRBV20-1; j_call: TRBJ2-7; d_call: TRBD1; cdr3_nt: TGCAGTGATCCCGGGACAGGGGGCTCCTACAATGAGCAGTACTTC; cdr3_aa: CSDPGTGGSYNEQYF
clone_size: many; v_call: TRBV11-1; j_call: TRBJ2-1; d_call: TRBD2; cdr3_nt: TGTGCCAGCAGCCGCCGAGGACTAGCGGGGAACAATGAGCAGTTCTTC; cdr3_aa: CASSRRGLAGNNEQFF
clone_size: many; v_call: TRBV3-1; j_call: TRBJ2-7; d_call: .; cdr3_nt: TGTGCCAGCAGCGAACAGGGTTTCGGCGAGCAGTACTTC; cdr3_aa: CASSEQGFGEQYF
clone_size: few; v_call: TRBV3-1; j_call: TRBJ1-1; d_call: .; cdr3_nt: TGTGCCAGCACTACAGGGTTCATGAACACTGAAGCTTTCTTT; cdr3_aa: CASTTGFMNTEAFF
clone_size: .; v_call: TRBV29-1; j_call: TRBJ2-3; d_call: TRBD1; cdr3_nt: TGCAGCGCTCCGGGACAGAGCACAGATACGCAGTATTTT; cdr3_aa: CSAPGQSTDTQYF